The 17 T cell receptor beta chains reported below all come from one sample, sequenced in a study of vaccination and CD4 T cells after COVID-19. No antigens are known for them. This sample's treatment: 10-day PBMC culture with coronavirus spike peptide pools or control peptides (ViraFEST assay). The Oncomine TCR Beta short-read assay was what sequenced the DNA obtained from cultured CD4+ T cells. MiXCR, run by TCRdb on the PCR reads, gives a single entry per CDR3 protein. The data contain about 13,000 distinct CDR3 sequences, approximately 79% of them singletons. Sequenced material: CD4+ T cells from blood, cultured in vitro. These receptors originate from a human donor who had recovered from COVID-19.

The V call is TRBV7-8, the J call TRBJ2-3; no clear D. The CDR3 sequence is 15 residues long. The ends were cut back, 2 bases at V and 2 bases at J, with 11 bases in the middle. Looked up from germline, CDR1 is SGHVS and CDR2 is FQNEAQ. The CDR3 loop reads CASSLRLVPTDTQYF. The CDR3 DNA reads TGTGCCAGCAGCTTACGCTTAGTGCCCACAGATACGCAGTATTTT.

This sequence joins TRBV15 and TRBJ2-7, with TRBD2 identical over 7 bases. Unmatched junction bases numbered 12, after V lost 1 base and J lost 3 bases. There are 17 residues in the CDR3. CDR1 LNHNV and CDR2 YYDKDF come from the germline V gene (reference sequence). CDR3 residues: CATSRGTRSYGGYEQYF. In DNA, the CDR3 is TGTGCCACCAGCAGAGGGACTAGGAGCTATGGAGGCTACGAGCAGTACTTC.

The chain couples TRBV7-2 to TRBJ2-2; D gene ambiguous. Germline loops: CDR1 SGHTA, CDR2 FQGNSA. The CDR3 has 14 residues. V was clipped by 1 base and J by 4 bases, with 7 bases between them. The CDR3 loop is CASSLGGSTGELFF. The CDR3 region has the DNA TGTGCCAGCAGCTTAGGGGGAAGCACCGGGGAGCTGTTTTTT.

This clonotype was seen a handful of times. V gene TRBV20-1 combines with J gene TRBJ1-5; D remains ambiguous. V was trimmed by 5 bases and J by 4 bases, leaving 6 bases between them. Germline CDR1 and CDR2: DFQATT and SNEGSKA (reference sequence). This CDR3 has 11 amino acids. The CDR3 DNA sequence: TGCAGTGCTGCGGGTAATCAGCCCCAGCATTTT. Encoded protein: CSAAGNQPQHF.

The V and J genes are TRBV5-1 and TRBJ1-1; TRBD1 matches 7 bases. Per the germline V gene, CDR1 is SGHRS and CDR2 is YFSETQ. The CDR3 contains 14 residues. V shed 2 bases and J 1 base; nucleotides not matched to a gene: 2. As DNA, the CDR3 is TGCGCCAGCAGCTTCACAGGGGCGAACACTGAAGCTTTCTTT. Its translation is CASSFTGANTEAFF.

This chain joins TRBV20-1 and TRBJ2-7; 8 bases are a match to TRBD1. With 6 bases clipped from V and 4 bases from J, the junction kept 5 bases outside the gene matches. Germline-derived CDR1 and CDR2 are DFQATT and SNEGSKA (reference sequence). The CDR3 has 12 amino acids. The CDR3 sequence: CSAPQGVYEQYF. The CDR3 DNA sequence: TGCAGTGCCCCACAGGGGGTATACGAGCAGTACTTC.

Regarding this clonotype: One end of the junction is discordant with germline, which a read error may explain. The rearrangement links TRBV6-1 to TRBJ1-5, with 7 positions matching TRBD1. The germline V gene encodes CDR1 MNHNS and CDR2 SASEGT. CDR3 length equals 12 residues. The CDR3 reads CVSSNTGEPQHF. CDR3 bases: TGTGTCAGCAGTAATACAGGGGAGCCCCAGCATTTT.

J is TRBJ2-7 and V is TRBV6-2 or TRBV6-3, with D perhaps TRBD1 (5 bases). Trimming pared 6 bases from V and 9 bases from J, leaving 18 bases between. Germline CDR1 and CDR2: MNHEY and SVGEGT. There are 13 residues in the CDR3. The CDR3 region is CASRAQGLQGQYF. CDR3 coding DNA: TGTGCCAGCAGGGCCCAGGGCCTGCAAGGGCAGTACTTC.

This rearrangement joins TRBV28 to TRBJ2-5; 9 bases fit TRBD2. This CDR3 has 18 amino acids. With 8 bases clipped from V and 4 bases from J, the junction kept 20 bases outside the gene matches. CDR1 and CDR2 from the germline V gene are MDHEN and SYDVKM. The CDR3 bases are TGTGCCAGCTCCGCAGGGGTGGCTAGCGGGAATCGTGGAGAGACCCAGTACTTC. Translation: CASSAGVASGNRGETQYF.

The chain employs TRBV7-9 and TRBJ1-2, with 10 bases aligning to TRBD1. CDR3 length: 14 amino acids. Germline assignment: CDR1 SEHNR and CDR2 FQNEAQ (reference sequence). The ends lost 5 bases at V and 8 bases at J; junction bases unmatched: 8. CDR3 amino acids: CASSPGQGPWGYTF. CDR3 in DNA: TGTGCCAGCAGCCCGGGACAGGGGCCGTGGGGCTACACCTTC.

CDR3 in DNA: TGTGCCAGTAGTATATTTCCGTGGACAGGGAGCTATGGCTACACCTTC. This codes for CASSIFPWTGSYGYTF. The chain combines TRBV19 with TRBJ1-2, with TRBD1 matching 8 bases. The CDR3 covers 16 residues. Germline V gene lookup returns CDR1 LNHDA and CDR2 SQIVND (reference sequence). V trimming: 2 bases; J trimming: 4 bases; junction bases outside the gene matches: 9.

The V gene is TRBV20-1, the J gene TRBJ1-1; no reliable D call. Germline CDR1 and CDR2: DFQATT and SNEGSKA (reference sequence). V was clipped by 1 base and J by 0 bases, with 12 bases between them. This CDR3 is built from 15 residues. The CDR3 nucleotides are TGCAGTGCTAGAGTCGGATCAGTTGTGAACACTGAAGCTTTCTTT. It is translated as CSARVGSVVNTEAFF.

The rearrangement joins TRBV6-2 or TRBV6-3 to TRBJ2-7, with no clear D. The CDR3 is 13 amino acids. Germline V CDR1 and CDR2: MNHEY, SVGEGT. The V and J ends lost 6 bases and 0 bases respectively, with 9 bases between them. The CDR3 protein is CASSYPGSYEQYF. The CDR3 bases are TGTGCCAGCAGCTACCCTGGCTCCTACGAGCAGTACTTC.

The V and J genes are TRBV7-9 and TRBJ2-7; 8 bases agree with TRBD2. The CDR3 is 14 amino acids. V shed 1 base, J shed 2 bases, and the junction held 1 base outside the gene matches. CDR1 is SEHNR, CDR2 FQNEAQ, per germline (reference sequence). The CDR3 region has the DNA TGTGCCAGCAGCTTAGGGCGGGAGGCCTACGAGCAGTACTTC. As protein: CASSLGREAYEQYF.

CDR3 in DNA: TGTGCCATCAGTGAGGGCCAAGAGACCCAGTACTTC. Translating it yields CAISEGQETQYF. The rearrangement uses TRBV10-3 and TRBJ2-5; D gene uncertain. V lost 2 bases and J 1 base, leaving 2 bases between the germline ends. This CDR3 comprises 12 residues. The V gene's germline CDR1 is ENHRY and CDR2 SYGVKD.

Only a few counts were recorded for this clonotype. The chain has TRBV7-3 and TRBJ1-2, with D perhaps matching TRBD1 (5 bases). This CDR3 region has 13 residues. With 3 bases removed from V and 8 bases from J, the gap between germline ends came to 13 bases. Germline loops: CDR1 SGHTA, CDR2 FQGTGA. CDR3 loop: CASSLSGTGGYTF. The CDR3, as DNA: TGTGCCAGCAGCTTGTCAGGGACTGGAGGCTACACCTTC.

This sequence joins TRBV20-1 and TRBJ2-5, with D perhaps assigned TRBD1 or TRBD2 (5 bases each). The V gene's germline CDR1 is DFQATT and CDR2 SNEGSKA (reference sequence). With 0 bases removed from V and 4 bases from J, the gap between germline ends came to 18 bases. CDR3 length: 16 amino acids. The CDR3 nucleotides read TGCAGTGCTAGAGATTCGGGGCCAAGTCGAGGAGAGACCCAGTACTTC. This gives the protein CSARDSGPSRGETQYF.